The rows below give T cell receptor beta chains drawn from one sample of a study of cytomegalovirus exposure and HLA in healthy donors. Data came from immunoSEQ multiplex PCR; TCRdb stores just in-frame clones and leaves some out. The sample records over 200,000 clones, around nine tenths being singletons. Sequencing was carried out using PBMCs. The receptors shown here come from a woman in her late teens or twenties in good health and CMV-seropositive. Each CDR3 is given with its conserved first and last residue. Each record gives: J gene, clone size, D gene, V gene, CDR3 DNA, CDR3 protein. The D gene is left open where the match is weak. Rows give clone size only sometimes, using once, few, many, or a class for an expanded clone.

TRBJ1-2 | - | - | TRBV20-1 | TGCAGTGCTGGGGAGTATGGCTACACCTTC | CSAGEYGYTF
TRBJ1-1 | once | TRBD1 | TRBV5-4 | TGTGCCAGCAGCTGGGGGACAGGGGGCACTGAAGCTTTCTTT | CASSWGTGGTEAFF
TRBJ2-5 | - | - | TRBV15 | TGTGCCACCAGCAGAGATGGTAGCGTCCAAGAGACCCAGTACTTC | CATSRDGSVQETQYF
TRBJ1-2 | - | TRBD1 | TRBV25-1 | TGTGCCAGCAGTGAATACGACAGGGGGCGCTATGGCGGCTACACCTTC | CASSEYDRGRYGGYTF
TRBJ1-4 | - | - | TRBV10-3 | TGTGCCATCAGTGACCAGGGTAATGAAAAACTGTTTTTT | CAISDQGNEKLFF
TRBJ1-2 | once | TRBD1 | TRBV6-1 | TGTGCCAGCAGACAGGGGAACTATGGCTACACCTTC | CASRQGNYGYTF
TRBJ2-7 | - | - | TRBV21-1 | TGTGCCAGCACCCAAAGGGGGGGGTTGTACTTC | CASTQRGGLYF
TRBJ2-1 | - | - | TRBV19 | TGTGCCAGTAGTCGGGGGGCCCACAATGAGCAGTTCTTC | CASSRGAHNEQFF
TRBJ2-1 | - | - | TRBV19 | TGTGCCAGTAGTATAGATCGGGGGGAGCAGTTCTTC | CASSIDRGEQFF
TRBJ2-7 | - | - | TRBV19 | TGTGCCAGTACCACCCTCCGGGGGATCGGCGCCGAGCAGTACTTC | CASTTLRGIGAEQYF
TRBJ2-7 | - | - | TRBV4-1 | TGCGCCAGCAGCCAAGAACCCCCCCGGACATGGAGCTCCTACGAGCAGTACTTC | CASSQEPPRTWSSYEQYF
TRBJ1-3 | - | TRBD1 | TRBV9 | TGTGCCAGCAGCCCCACGTCGGGACAGAGTAGCCACATCATATATTTT | CASSPTSGQSSHIIYF
TRBJ2-1 | - | TRBD2 | TRBV25-1 | TGTGCCAGCAGTGGCCGACTAGCGCCCTACAATGAGCAGTTCTTC | CASSGRLAPYNEQFF
TRBJ1-3 | - | - | TRBV28 | TGTGCCAGCAGTCCCCGGGAATACCCTGGAAACACCATATATTTT | CASSPREYPGNTIYF
TRBJ2-7 | - | TRBD1 | TRBV6-5 | TGTGCCAGCAGTTACTCCGGGACAGGGACCGAGCAGTACTTC | CASSYSGTGTEQYF
TRBJ2-2 | once | TRBD2 | TRBV27 | TGTGCCAGCAGTCCCCCCCCCGGGAGGGCCAGCACCGGGGAGCTGTTTTTT | CASSPPPGRASTGELFF
TRBJ2-7 | - | - | TRBV11-2 | TGTGCCAGCAGCTTAGCATTTAGTGGACAGAACTCCTACGAGCAGTACTTC | CASSLAFSGQNSYEQYF
TRBJ2-7 | - | - | TRBV27 | TGTGCCAGCAGTTTAACCCCGCAGGGTGCCTACGAGCAGTACTTC | CASSLTPQGAYEQYF
TRBJ2-7 | - | - | TRBV5-4 | TGTGCCAGCAGTTATGGGAACAGGCCAAATTCCTACGAGCAGTACTTC | CASSYGNRPNSYEQYF
TRBJ2-7 | - | TRBD2 | TRBV28 | TGTGCCACCGTAGCGGGAGCGGAATCCTACGAGCAGTACTTC | CATVAGAESYEQYF
TRBJ1-5 | - | - | TRBV18 | TGTGCCAGCTCACCAACAGGCAGATATAGCAATCAGCCCCAGCATTTT | CASSPTGRYSNQPQHF
TRBJ2-1 | - | TRBD1 | TRBV5-1 | TGCGCCAGCGGAGACAGGGGAGACCTTTCCTACAATGAGCAGTTCTTC | CASGDRGDLSYNEQFF
TRBJ2-7 | - | - | TRBV9 | TGTGCCAGCAGCGTAGATCCAGGTACAGGCTACGAGCAGTACTTC | CASSVDPGTGYEQYF
TRBJ2-1 | - | TRBD2 | TRBV7-3 | TGTGCATCCGGGGGTAGCGGGACCAATGAGCAGTTCTTC | CASGGSGTNEQFF
TRBJ2-5 | - | TRBD2 | TRBV11-2 | TGTGCCAGCAGCTTAAGTCGGCGGGAGTGGGCCCAAGAGACCCAGTACTTC | CASSLSRREWAQETQYF
TRBJ2-7 | once | - | TRBV27 | TGTGCCAGCTTTACCCCGGGTCGTCTGGGCGGGACTGCGCTCCACGTGGGGCAGTACTTC | CASFTPGRLGGTALHVGQYF
TRBJ2-2 | - | TRBD2 | TRBV5-4 | TGTGCCAGCAGCTCTCTAGCGGGAGGGACCGGGGAGCTGTTTTTT | CASSSLAGGTGELFF
TRBJ2-7 | once | - | TRBV7-2 | TGTGCCAGCAGCTTCGATTACTTAGAGCAGTACTTC | CASSFDYLEQYF
TRBJ2-7 | few | TRBD1 | TRBV5-1 | TGCGCCAGCAGCGTAGAAGGGGGCGATTACGAGCAGTACTTC | CASSVEGGDYEQYF
TRBJ2-2 | - | - | TRBV21-1 | TGTGCCAGCAGCAGGACTAGCGGCTACTACACCGGGGAGCTGTTTTTT | CASSRTSGYYTGELFF
TRBJ2-7 | once | - | TRBV7-6 | TGTGCCAGCAGCTTAGCGGTAGCCCCCTCCTACGAGCAGTACTTC | CASSLAVAPSYEQYF
TRBJ1-5 | - | - | TRBV4-1 | TGCGCCAGCAGCCAAGATGACGACTTCTTAAGCAATCAGCCCCAGCATTTT | CASSQDDDFLSNQPQHF
TRBJ1-1 | - | TRBD1 | TRBV27 | TGTGCCAGCAGTTTTCTAGGACAGGGTTTTTACACTGAAGCTTTCTTT | CASSFLGQGFYTEAFF
TRBJ2-7 | - | TRBD2 | TRBV7-7 | TGTGCCAGCAGCAAGACATCTAGCGGGAGGAATGAGCAGTACTTC | CASSKTSSGRNEQYF
TRBJ2-1 | - | - | TRBV9 | TGTGCCAGCAGCTCATTAGCGGACAATGAGCAGTTCTTC | CASSSLADNEQFF
TRBJ2-4 | - | TRBD1 | TRBV5-1 | TGCGCCAGCAGCCTCGATCCGGGACAGGGGACCATTCAGTACTTC | CASSLDPGQGTIQYF
TRBJ2-6 | few | - | TRBV19 | TGTGCCAGTAGTCTGGGACTGTCTGGGGCCAACGTCCTGACTTTC | CASSLGLSGANVLTF
TRBJ1-4 | few | - | TRBV6-1 | TGTGCCAGCAGTGATCAGGTCGATGAAAAACTGTTTTTT | CASSDQVDEKLFF
TRBJ2-2 | - | TRBD1 | TRBV27 | TGTGCCAGCAACACAGGGGGTCGGACCGGGGAGCTGTTTTTT | CASNTGGRTGELFF
TRBJ1-4 | - | - | TRBV7-8 | TGTGCCAGCAGCTTCGCCAGGGGCAGGGTTTCTGAAAAACTGTTTTTT | CASSFARGRVSEKLFF
TRBJ2-2 | - | TRBD1 | TRBV5-1 | TGCGCCAGCAGCGGGACAGGGTCCACGAACACCGGGGAGCTGTTTTTT | CASSGTGSTNTGELFF
TRBJ2-1 | once | TRBD2 | TRBV2 | TGTGCCAGCAGTGTTTCCGGGACTAGTGTCCATGAGCAGTTCTTC | CASSVSGTSVHEQFF
TRBJ2-1 | - | TRBD2 | TRBV2 | TGTGCCAGCAGTGTGGTCCTCGCTGGTAGCGGGAGGTCGAATGAGCAGTTCTTC | CASSVVLAGSGRSNEQFF
TRBJ1-5 | once | TRBD1 | TRBV28 | TGTGCCAGCAGCCCAACAGGGGGGGGACAGCCCCAGCATTTT | CASSPTGGGQPQHF
TRBJ2-1 | - | TRBD2 | TRBV5-4 | TGTGCCAGCGTCCTTAGCGGGAGAGGAAGCAATGAGCAGTTCTTC | CASVLSGRGSNEQFF
TRBJ2-7 | - | TRBD2 | TRBV28 | TGTGCCAGCAGAAGGACTAGCGGGAGTTGGTACGAGCAGTACTTC | CASRRTSGSWYEQYF
TRBJ2-7 | - | - | TRBV28 | TGTGCCAGCAGTTTTTTGGCGGAATCCTACGAGCAGTACTTC | CASSFLAESYEQYF
TRBJ2-1 | - | - | TRBV19 | TGTGCATCGGGTGGGCTAGCTAGATACAATGAGCAGTTCTTC | CASGGLARYNEQFF
TRBJ2-3 | - | TRBD2 | TRBV2 | TGTGCCAGCAGGGGACTAGTTTCCACAGATACGCAGTATTTT | CASRGLVSTDTQYF
TRBJ2-7 | - | TRBD2 | TRBV27 | TGTGCCAGCAGTTTGGGCCTAGCGGGAGCTTACCTTTACTTC | CASSLGLAGAYLYF
TRBJ2-1 | - | TRBD2 | TRBV4-2 | TGTGCCAGCAGCCAAGGCACTAGCGGGTTAATAGGAGCCTACAATGAGCAGTTCTTC | CASSQGTSGLIGAYNEQFF
TRBJ2-1 | - | TRBD2 | TRBV12-5 | TGTGCTAGTGGTTTGGGACTAGCGGAGAATGAGCAGTTCTTC | CASGLGLAENEQFF
TRBJ2-7 | once | TRBD2 | TRBV5-1 | TGCGCCAGCAGCCCAAGAACTAGCGGGGTGTCCTACGAGCAGTACTTC | CASSPRTSGVSYEQYF
TRBJ2-7 | - | TRBD1 | TRBV6-5 | TGTGCCAGCAGCGCAGGGGGCGAGGGTACCGAGCAGTACTTC | CASSAGGEGTEQYF